One sample yielded the 15 T cell receptor beta chains listed below, sequenced in a study of T cell responses to AZD1222 COVID-19 vaccine. Method: immunoSEQ multiplex PCR; TCRdb's copy keeps in-frame clones and lacks some. This sample has 180,000 or so clones, with about 90% found just once. The sequences come from peripheral blood, collected 28 days after the second AZD1222 dose. Source of these receptors: an adult who received the AZD1222 COVID-19 vaccine.

The gene calls are TRBV7-2 and TRBJ2-3, with a possible D match to TRBD2 (6 bases). With 2 bases removed from V and 1 base from J, the gap between germline ends came to 10 bases. CDR1 is SGHTA, CDR2 FQGNSA, per germline. This CDR3 contains 15 residues. This CDR3 is CASSLTGLGTDTQYF. The CDR3 coding sequence is TGTGCCAGCAGCTTAACGGGACTGGGCACAGATACGCAGTATTTT.

The chain carries TRBV3-1 (or the pseudogene TRBV3-2) and TRBJ1-1; TRBD1 agrees at 8 bases. This CDR3 comprises 15 residues. Germline values: CDR1 LGHDT, CDR2 YNNKEL (reference sequence). V trimming: 1 base; J trimming: 1 base; junction bases outside the gene matches: 2. The CDR3 nucleotides read TGTGCCAGCAGCCAAGGAGGGACAGGGAACACTGAAGCTTTCTTT. Translated: CASSQGGTGNTEAFF.

This chain uses TRBV3-1 (or the pseudogene TRBV3-2) with TRBJ2-3; 11 bases agree with TRBD2. Germline V lookup: CDR1 LGHDT, CDR2 YNNKEL (reference sequence). There are 20 residues in the CDR3. V lost 0 bases to trimming and J lost 2 bases; unmatched junction nucleotides: 13. The CDR3 region has the DNA TGTGCCAGCAGCCAAGAATCCGGGACTAGCGGCCAGGGCCCCACAGATACGCAGTATTTT. Translated, it gives CASSQESGTSGQGPTDTQYF.

The V gene is TRBV5-4, the J gene TRBJ1-3, with no clear D. In germline, CDR1 is SGHNT, CDR2 YYREEE (reference sequence). CDR3 size: 14 residues. Trimming removed 1 base at V and 4 bases at J, with 9 bases between. The CDR3 DNA reads TGTGCCAGCAGCTTGTTGGACCGAGGAAACACCATATATTTT. It translates to CASSLLDRGNTIYF.

The chain uses TRBV12-5 and TRBJ1-1, with D unclear. The V and J ends lost 0 bases and 3 bases respectively, with 11 bases between them. The CDR3 spans 15 residues. Germline V CDR1 and CDR2: LGHNT, FRNRAP. In DNA form, the CDR3 reads TGTGCTAGTGGTTTGGTAGTCTCGAGGGACACTGAAGCTTTCTTT. Translation: CASGLVVSRDTEAFF.

The chain carries TRBV7-6 and TRBJ2-1; 11 nucleotides line up with TRBD2. The CDR3 length is 17 residues. Germline V gives CDR1 SGHVS, CDR2 FNYEAQ. After removal of 5 bases from V and 0 bases from J, the junction contained 6 bases not matched to a gene. CDR3 sequence (DNA): TGTGCCAGCAGCATTTATAGCGGGGGGGGCTCCTACAATGAGCAGTTCTTC. Protein product: CASSIYSGGGSYNEQFF.

The chain has TRBV19 and TRBJ1-5, with 9 bases identical to TRBD1. The CDR3 is 15 residues long. V gave up 5 bases and J gave up 8 bases; unmatched junction bases: 10. Germline CDR1 is LNHDA and CDR2 is SQIVND (reference sequence). DNA for the CDR3: TGTGCCAGTAGTGCCGGGACAGGGAGTTGGGAGCCCCAGCATTTT. It specifies CASSAGTGSWEPQHF.

The chain couples TRBV7-2 to TRBJ2-1, with D maybe TRBD1 (6 bases). The CDR3 is 15 residues long. Germline V gene lookup returns CDR1 SGHTA and CDR2 FQGNSA. The V and J ends lost 4 bases and 2 bases respectively, with 12 bases between them. The CDR3 bases are TGTGCCAGCAGCTCACAGGGTCCTACCTACAATGAGCAGTTCTTC. Protein product: CASSSQGPTYNEQFF.

V and J are TRBV27 and TRBJ1-4; D is perhaps TRBD1 (5 bases). The length of the CDR3 is 15 residues. Germline V CDR1 and CDR2: MNHEY, SMNVEV (reference sequence). V was clipped by 1 base and J by 6 bases, with 12 bases between them. The CDR3 sequence is CASSLWFGRDEKLFF. The CDR3 DNA reads as TGTGCCAGCAGTTTATGGTTCGGCAGGGATGAAAAACTGTTTTTT. The entire variable domain, with the rest obtained from reference TRBV27 and TRBJ1-4, is as follows: EAQVTQNPRYLITVTGKKLTVTCSQNMNHEYMSWYRQDPGLGLRQIYYSMNVEVTDKGDVPEGYKVSRKEKRNFPLILESPSPNQTSLYFCASSLWFGRDEKLFFGSGTQLSVL.

The chain employs TRBV7-2 and TRBJ1-2, with 8 bases that match TRBD1. The junction had 12 bases not matched to a gene; V was cut back by 5 bases and J by 4 bases. Germline values: CDR1 SGHTA, CDR2 FQGNSA. This CDR3 spans 16 amino acids. The chain's CDR3 is CASSQGVAGGSYGYTF. CDR3 sequence (DNA): TGTGCCAGCAGCCAGGGGGTGGCAGGGGGCAGCTATGGCTACACCTTC.

This sequence joins TRBV4-1 and TRBJ2-1, with D tentatively TRBD2 (5 bases). V was shortened by 0 bases and J by 5 bases, with 11 bases between the two germline ends. Looked up from germline, CDR1 is MGHRA and CDR2 is YSYEKL. This CDR3 is 15 amino acids long. The CDR3 nucleotides read TGCGCCAGCAGCCAAGATGGGTTGCGGGACAATGAGCAGTTCTTC. Its translation is CASSQDGLRDNEQFF.

V and J are TRBV6-2 or TRBV6-3 and TRBJ1-1, with D possibly TRBD1 on 5 matching bases. Germline CDR1 is MNHEY and CDR2 is SVGEGT. This CDR3 has 14 residues. The ends were cut back, 6 bases at V and 5 bases at J, with 16 bases in the middle. The CDR3 DNA is TGTGCCAGCAGATACCTGCAGGGAACTACTGAAGCTTTCTTT. This encodes CASRYLQGTTEAFF.

V gene TRBV11-2 combines with J gene TRBJ1-2; possibly TRBD1 for D (6 bases). The V end was cut by 3 bases, the J end by 4 bases, with 9 bases between. The CDR3 extends over 13 amino acids. Germline CDR1 and CDR2: SGHAT and FQNNGV. CDR3 nucleotide sequence: TGTGCCAGCAGCTTTGCAGGGGTCTATGGCTACACCTTC. It codes for CASSFAGVYGYTF.

This chain joins TRBV9 and TRBJ2-1; TRBD2 might be the D (5 bases). Germline assignment: CDR1 SGDLS and CDR2 YYNGEE. The CDR3 is made up of 15 amino acids. Trimming removed 0 bases from V and 2 bases from J, with 9 bases in between. The CDR3 reads CASSVGTRAYNEQFF. CDR3 nucleotides: TGTGCCAGCAGCGTAGGGACTCGAGCCTACAATGAGCAGTTCTTC.

The CDR3: CASSAGMDTEAFF. In DNA form, the CDR3 reads TGTGCCAGCAGCGCCGGGATGGACACTGAAGCTTTCTTT. This chain connects TRBV9 to TRBJ1-1; D is undetermined. Trimming pared 3 bases from V and 3 bases from J, leaving 9 bases between. Looked up from germline, CDR1 is SGDLS and CDR2 is YYNGEE. This CDR3 has 13 residues.